The rows below give T cell receptor beta chains drawn from one sample of a study of CXCR3-negative and CXCR3-positive naive CD8 T cells. TCRdb re-called the 5' RACE reads; one entry per CDR3 protein, DNA not given. The listing records about 57,000 distinct CDR3 sequences. Input material: naive CXCR3+ CD8+ T cells from blood. The origin of the receptors is a human donor in good health. Some clones in this sample may be carry-over from other donors' samples. The CDR3 runs from the conserved cysteine through the conserved F or W. Fields, in order: J gene, V gene, CDR3 protein.

>TRBJ2-3|TRBV7-7
CASSNGPYTGTVGTDTQYF
>TRBJ2-7|TRBV5-6
CASSSLSGGDYHYEQYF
>TRBJ2-7|TRBV4-1
CASSQDPGAEQYF
>TRBJ2-1|TRBV6-5
CASNVFRSAYNEQFF
>TRBJ1-2|TRBV29-1
CSVKGSPGYTF
>TRBJ2-7|TRBV12-3/TRBV12-4
CASSSDRILYEQYF
>TRBJ2-5|TRBV7-2
CASSPGLAGGWDQETQYF
>TRBJ1-1|TRBV10-3
CAISDKRTGSRIGDTEAFF
>TRBJ1-6|TRBV20-1
CSARDYYLGQNSPLHF
>TRBJ2-5|TRBV28
CASSFRRGAVDLQETQYF
>TRBJ2-1|TRBV11-2
CASSPSRGNYNEQFF
>TRBJ2-7|TRBV4-2
CASSQDPGSNLYEQYF
>TRBJ1-2|TRBV28
CASSLFRGHRGYTF
>TRBJ2-7|TRBV7-9
CASSLVLRDEQYF
>TRBJ1-1|TRBV25-1
CASSALGLFGTEAFF
>TRBJ2-3|TRBV28
CASSRSGGGTDTQYF
>TRBJ2-1|TRBV24-1
CATSDLSTGKGQFF